This entry lists 30 T cell receptor beta chains sequenced from one sample in a study of shared clonotypes between healthy human individuals. Clones were read by immunoSEQ multiplex PCR, and TCRdb kept only the in-frame ones, dropping some. The sample has 600,000 to 700,000 clones, around 78% seen once. The sample was memory CD4+ T cells sorted from blood. Sample subset: CD45RA-negative fraction. These receptor sequences come from a woman in her thirties in good health.

A word on this clone: Other nucleotide sequences in the sample specify the same CDR3. This chain connects TRBV10-1 to TRBJ1-1, with D possibly matching TRBD1 (5 bases). Germline V lookup: CDR1 WNHNN, CDR2 SYGVQD (reference sequence). The CDR3 sequence is 13 residues long. V was trimmed by 7 bases and J by 0 bases, leaving 9 bases between them. The CDR3 reads CASTDSLNTEAFF. CDR3 DNA: TGCGCCAGCACCGACAGTCTGAACACTGAAGCTTTCTTT.

The chain uses TRBV6-1 and TRBJ2-3, with 9 bases fitting TRBD2. The germline V gene has CDR1 MNHNS and CDR2 SASEGT. The V gene end was trimmed by 3 bases and the J gene end by 14 bases; junction bases not matched to a gene: 6. This CDR3 is built from 12 residues. The CDR3 loop is CASSDGTSKSYF. The CDR3 nucleotides are TGTGCCAGCAGTGATGGGACTAGCAAATCGTATTTT.

This rearrangement joins TRBV10-1 to TRBJ1-2; D unresolved. CDR3 length: 13 amino acids. Germline CDR1 and CDR2: WNHNN and SYGVQD (reference sequence). The ends were cut back, 5 bases at V and 8 bases at J, with 15 bases in the middle. CDR3 nucleotides: TGCGCCAGCAGTTCGAGCAGTCTGGGGGGCTACACCTTC. This encodes CASSSSSLGGYTF.

J is TRBJ1-5 and V is TRBV28, with 7 bases lining up with TRBD1. The CDR3 extends over 13 amino acids. The V gene end was trimmed by 7 bases and the J gene end by 5 bases; junction bases not matched to a gene: 5. From germline, CDR1 is MDHEN and CDR2 SYDVKM. The chain's CDR3 is CASNQQGDQPQHF. The CDR3 DNA sequence: TGTGCCAGCAACCAGCAGGGGGATCAGCCCCAGCATTTT. Supplemented by reference TRBV28 and TRBJ1-5, the full variable domain reads DVKVTQSSRYLVKRTGEKVFLECVQDMDHENMFWYRQDPGLGLRLIYFSYDVKMKEKGDIPEGYSVSREKKERFSLILESASTNQTSMYLCASNQQGDQPQHFGDGTRLSIL.

This clone was recorded once. The genes are TRBV7-8 and TRBJ2-2; 8 nucleotides align to TRBD2. The CDR3 loop spans 16 amino acids. Losses at the gene ends were 5 bases for V and 8 bases for J; bases not matched to a gene: 13. Germline V gives CDR1 SGHVS, CDR2 FQNEAQ. CDR3 sequence reads: CASSASRLAFPGELFF. DNA of the CDR3: TGTGCCAGCAGCGCGTCCCGACTAGCGTTTCCTGGGGAGCTGTTTTTT.

This chain joins TRBV11-2 and TRBJ2-6, with 7 bases lining up with TRBD1. CDR1 and CDR2 from the germline V gene are SGHAT and FQNNGV. Trimming removed 7 bases from V and 0 bases from J; junction bases left unmatched: 9. CDR3 size: 17 residues. The CDR3 nucleotides read TGTGCCAGCACCAAGGGGGCATCCTACTCTGGGGCCAACGTCCTGACTTTC. It translates to CASTKGASYSGANVLTF.

As regards this clone: This likely reflects a read error, since a far larger clone is one base away. The same CDR3 can be traced to other DNA sequences in this sample. The CDR3 spells CASSLGADNTGELFF. CDR3 in DNA: TGCGCCAGCAGCTTGGGAGCGGATAACACCGGGGAGCTGTTCTTT. The chain employs TRBV5-1 and TRBJ2-2; D perhaps matches TRBD2 (5 bases). The CDR3 runs to 15 residues. The germline V gene encodes CDR1 SGHRS and CDR2 YFSETQ.

V is TRBV4-2 and J is TRBJ2-3; D is unresolved. This CDR3 comprises 13 residues. Trimming removed 0 bases from V and 2 bases from J, with 3 bases in between. Looked up from germline, CDR1 is LGHNA and CDR2 is YNFKEQ. CDR3 coding DNA: TGTGCCAGCAGCCAAGAAAACACAGATACGCAGTATTTT. Translating it yields CASSQENTDTQYF.

The chain combines TRBV4-1 with TRBJ2-7, with D perhaps being TRBD1 or TRBD2 (5 bases each). V lost 0 bases and J 5 bases, leaving 11 bases between the germline ends. CDR1 MGHRA and CDR2 YSYEKL come from the germline V gene. The CDR3 extends over 14 amino acids. CDR3 bases: TGCGCCAGCAGCCAAGACATCAGGGACGACGAGCAGTACTTC. Translation: CASSQDIRDDEQYF.

J is TRBJ2-7 and V is TRBV19; D is tentatively TRBD1 or TRBD2 (5 bases each). The CDR3 loop spans 14 amino acids. Trimming cost V 6 bases and J 7 bases, with 19 bases left between them. Per germline, CDR1 LNHDA and CDR2 SQIVND (reference sequence). CDR3 sequence reads: CASRGTHALGEQYF. CDR3 DNA: TGTGCCAGTAGAGGGACCCACGCTCTTGGGGAGCAGTACTTC.

CDR3 sequence: CASTQLAGQVWGRQETQYF. CDR3 coding DNA: TGTGCCAGCACCCAACTAGCGGGACAGGTCTGGGGGCGCCAAGAGACCCAGTACTTC. The V and J genes are TRBV11-2 and TRBJ2-5, with 10 bases fitting TRBD2. Germline trimming cut 7 bases from V and 1 base from J; bases unmatched to any gene: 18. The CDR3 sequence is 19 residues long. Germline lookup yields CDR1 SGHAT and CDR2 FQNNGV.

The gene calls are TRBV21-1 and TRBJ2-7; TRBD2 is the table's D call, not checked against the DNA. TRBV21-1 is labeled a pseudogene. This CDR3 has 12 residues. The CDR3 loop is CASSKRLYEQYF. The CDR3 nucleotides are TGTGCCAGCAGCAAACGACTCTACGAGCAGTACTTC.

As regards this clone: This likely came from a read error, as a far larger clone is one base away. This sequence joins TRBV7-2 and TRBJ1-1, with D perhaps TRBD1 (6 bases). V was clipped by 4 bases and J by 1 base, with 7 bases between them. Germline V gives CDR1 SGHTA, CDR2 FQGNSA. The CDR3 length is 13 residues. The CDR3 DNA sequence: TGTGCCAGCAGCTCGGGACAGAACACTGAAGCTTTCTTT. It yields the protein CASSSGQNTEAFF.

The chain has TRBV6-1 and TRBJ2-1; 11 bases fit TRBD1. CDR1 and CDR2 from the germline V gene are MNHNS and SASEGT. This CDR3 is built from 15 residues. J gave up 5 bases and V 1 base, and 1 base lay outside the gene matches. The CDR3 coding sequence is TGTGCCAGCAGTGAAGGGGACAGGGGGAACAATGAGCAGTTCTTC. This encodes CASSEGDRGNNEQFF.

This clone was observed a single time. The V call is TRBV27, the J call TRBJ1-4; 7 bases are shared with TRBD1. The CDR3 sequence is 15 residues long. After removal of 2 bases from V and 5 bases from J, the junction contained 5 bases not matched to a gene. Germline V gene sequence: CDR1 MNHEY, CDR2 SMNVEV (reference sequence). CDR3 DNA: TGTGCCAGCAGTTTACTCAGGGGGAGCAATGAAAAACTGTTTTTT. Translated, it gives CASSLLRGSNEKLFF.

This clone showed up just a few times. V usage is TRBV28 and J usage is TRBJ1-4, with TRBD1 matching over 7 bases. J lost 3 bases, V lost 6 bases, and 10 bases had no gene match. CDR1 and CDR2 from the germline V gene are MDHEN and SYDVKM. The CDR3 runs to 16 residues. CDR3: CASRRQGGGANEKLFF. DNA for the CDR3: TGTGCCAGCAGAAGACAGGGTGGGGGGGCTAATGAAAAACTGTTTTTT. Filled out from reference TRBV28 and TRBJ1-4, the complete variable domain reads DVKVTQSSRYLVKRTGEKVFLECVQDMDHENMFWYRQDPGLGLRLIYFSYDVKMKEKGDIPEGYSVSREKKERFSLILESASTNQTSMYLCASRRQGGGANEKLFFGSGTQLSVL.

This clone occurred a few times. J is TRBJ2-7 and V is TRBV7-9; the D gene is possibly TRBD1 (6 bases). V was cut by 5 bases and J by 2 bases, with 13 bases left in between. Germline CDR1 SEHNR, CDR2 FQNEAQ (reference sequence). The CDR3 length is 14 residues. This CDR3 is CASSQGLATYEQYF. As DNA, the CDR3 is TGTGCCAGCAGCCAGGGGCTCGCCACCTACGAGCAGTACTTC. Full variable domain (remainder filled in from reference TRBV7-9 and TRBJ2-7): DTGVSQNPRHKITKRGQNVTFRCDPISEHNRLYWYRQTLGQGPEFLTYFQNEAQLEKSRLLSDRFSAERPKGSFSTLEIQRTEQGDSAMYLCASSQGLATYEQYFGPGTRLTVT.

Only one count was recorded for this clone. The rearrangement links TRBV4-2 to TRBJ1-1; D ambiguous. The CDR3 has 13 residues. The V and J ends lost 1 base and 6 bases respectively, with 9 bases between them. Germline assignment: CDR1 LGHNA and CDR2 YNFKEQ. The CDR3, as DNA: TGTGCCAGCAGCCAAGGGGTAGACCCTGAAGCTTTCTTT. It specifies CASSQGVDPEAFF.

The chain uses TRBV11-2 and TRBJ2-7; 8 bases agree with TRBD1. J gave up 5 bases and V 5 bases, and 11 bases lay outside the gene matches. The V gene's germline CDR1 is SGHAT and CDR2 FQNNGV. The CDR3 is 15 residues long. CDR3 DNA: TGTGCCAGCAGCCCCACTGGACAGGGAAGTGACGAGCAGTACTTC. It translates to CASSPTGQGSDEQYF.

Note on this clone: Other DNA sequences in the sample encode the same CDR3. The chain joins TRBV5-1 to TRBJ1-1; the D gene is possibly TRBD1 (5 bases). Trimming took off 3 bases at V and 4 bases at J, with 13 bases between the two ends. From germline, CDR1 is SGHRS and CDR2 YFSETQ. There are 14 residues in the CDR3. The CDR3 nucleotides are TGCGCCAGCAGCTCAGGGACGGAAGGCACTGAAGCTTTCTTT. As protein: CASSSGTEGTEAFF.

Regarding this clone: The sample contains more than one DNA sequence encoding this CDR3. This rearrangement joins TRBV19 to TRBJ2-5; D tentatively reads TRBD1 or TRBD2 (6 bases each). V was trimmed by 1 base and J by 6 bases, leaving 9 bases between them. Germline V gives CDR1 LNHDA, CDR2 SQIVND (reference sequence). This CDR3 comprises 13 residues. CDR3 residues: CASSIVGGKTQYF. The CDR3, as DNA: TGTGCCAGTAGTATAGTAGGGGGGAAGACCCAGTACTTC.

This clone was recorded a few times. The gene calls are TRBV9 and TRBJ1-1; 11 bases fit TRBD1. The V segment lost 0 bases and the J segment 5 bases; nucleotides outside the gene matches: 6. The CDR3 consists of 16 residues. The germline CDR1 and CDR2 sequences are SGDLS and YYNGEE. This CDR3 reads CASSVVGQGARTEAFF. The DNA of the CDR3 is TGTGCCAGCAGCGTAGTAGGACAGGGGGCGCGGACTGAAGCTTTCTTT.

This clone has just a few counts. The rearrangement joins TRBV19 to TRBJ2-7, with D perhaps matching TRBD2 (5 bases). Germline V lookup: CDR1 LNHDA, CDR2 SQIVND (reference sequence). This CDR3 spans 16 amino acids. V lost 5 bases to trimming and J lost 0 bases, with 17 bases between them. CDR3 sequence: CASSVAMGGGSYEQYF. The CDR3 DNA reads as TGTGCCAGTAGTGTAGCGATGGGCGGAGGCTCCTACGAGCAGTACTTC. The full variable domain, with the rest looked up from reference TRBV19 and TRBJ2-7, is DGGITQSPKYLFRKEGQNVTLSCEQNLNHDAMYWYRQDPGQGLRLIYYSQIVNDFQKGDIAEGYSVSREKKESFPLTVTSAQKNPTAFYLCASSVAMGGGSYEQYFGPGTRLTVT.

The chain joins TRBV7-9 to TRBJ2-1, with a possible D match to TRBD1 (6 bases). CDR1 and CDR2 (germline): SEHNR, FQNEAQ (reference sequence). Deletions cut 2 bases from V and 8 bases from J, with 16 bases between. This CDR3 has 15 residues. CDR3 DNA sequence: TGTGCCAGCAGCTTAACAGCTTTAAAGGGGGATGAGCAGTTCTTC. Translating it yields CASSLTALKGDEQFF.

This clone is a singleton in its sample. The CDR3 nucleotides read TGTGCCAGCAGTGTAGGATGGAGGGTTCGGGAATCTAACACTGAAGCTTTCTTT. Its translation is CASSVGWRVRESNTEAFF. This chain connects TRBV6-1 to TRBJ1-1; D uncertain. Trimming removed 4 bases at V and 2 bases at J, with 23 bases between. CDR1 and CDR2 from the germline V gene are MNHNS and SASEGT. The CDR3 loop spans 18 amino acids.

The rearrangement uses TRBV4-1 and TRBJ2-3; D gene uncertain. This CDR3 contains 16 residues. Trimming stripped 1 base from V and 5 bases from J, with 16 bases between. Germline V gives CDR1 MGHRA, CDR2 YSYEKL. The CDR3: CASSQVWTLLGDTQYF. The CDR3 DNA reads as TGCGCCAGCAGCCAAGTTTGGACGCTTCTTGGAGATACGCAGTATTTT.

Details on this clone: This sample includes further DNA sequences coding for the same CDR3. This sequence joins TRBV5-1 and TRBJ2-1; D gene ambiguous. With 0 bases removed from V and 1 base from J, the gap between germline ends came to 8 bases. The CDR3 contains 15 residues. The V gene's germline CDR1 is SGHRS and CDR2 YFSETQ. This CDR3 is CASSLDSTSYNEQFF. The CDR3, as DNA: TGCGCCAGCAGCTTGGATTCCACTTCCTACAATGAGCAGTTCTTC. The full variable domain, completed using reference TRBV5-1 and TRBJ2-1, is KAGVTQTPRYLIKTRGQQVTLSCSPISGHRSVSWYQQTPGQGLQFLFEYFSETQRNKGNFPGRFSGRQFSNSRSEMNVSTLELGDSALYLCASSLDSTSYNEQFFGPGTRLTVL.

The chain joins TRBV5-1 to TRBJ1-1, with 7 bases matching TRBD1. There are 15 residues in the CDR3. J was trimmed by 4 bases and V by 2 bases; bases with no gene match: 8. In germline, CDR1 is SGHRS, CDR2 YFSETQ. The CDR3 loop is CASSLPDRDFTEAFF. The CDR3 DNA follows: TGCGCCAGCAGCTTACCTGACAGGGACTTCACTGAAGCTTTCTTT.

The chain joins TRBV14 to TRBJ1-1; possible D gene TRBD1, 5 bases. Germline loops: CDR1 SGHDN, CDR2 FVKESK. This CDR3 region has 14 residues. V lost 4 bases and J 5 bases, leaving 14 bases between the germline ends. CDR3 loop: CASSRSMGETEAFF. The CDR3 region has the DNA TGTGCCAGCAGCCGTTCGATGGGGGAGACTGAAGCTTTCTTT. Full variable domain (rest looked up from reference TRBV14 and TRBJ1-1): EAGVTQFPSHSVIEKGQTVTLRCDPISGHDNLYWYRRVMGKEIKFLLHFVKESKQDESGMPNNRFLAERTGGTYSTLKVQPAELEDSGVYFCASSRSMGETEAFFGQGTRLTVV.

On this clone itself: The sample holds other DNA sequences that translate to the same CDR3. The J gene is TRBJ2-1, the V gene TRBV11-2; possible D gene TRBD2, 5 bases. The CDR3 covers 13 residues. V was shortened by 5 bases and J by 2 bases, with 7 bases between the two germline ends. In germline, CDR1 is SGHAT, CDR2 FQNNGV. The CDR3 DNA follows: TGTGCCAGCAGCCCCGGGGCCTACAATGAGCAGTTCTTC. This encodes CASSPGAYNEQFF. Variable domain in full (rest from reference TRBV11-2 and TRBJ2-1): EAGVAQSPRYKIIEKRQSVAFWCNPISGHATLYWYQQILGQGPKLLIQFQNNGVVDDSQLPKDRFSAERLKGVDSTLKIQPAKLEDSAVYLCASSPGAYNEQFFGPGTRLTVL.